What follows are 4 T cell receptor beta chains derived from one specimen sequenced in a study of CD8 T cells in ankylosing spondylitis. General study findings and limits: Characteristic, it appeared, of ankylosing spondylitis blood was a TCR beta motif of fewer than 10 highly homologous variants.

Which antigens these TCRs recognize remains unknown. TCRdb passed the 5' RACE reads through MiXCR, listing each CDR3 protein once. This table has roughly 450,000 distinct CDR3 sequences, roughly 27% appearing once. Material: blood, either unsorted or a sorted T cell fraction (not recorded which). The receptors originated from a male donor with ankylosing spondylitis.

This clonotype was recorded a few times. The chain employs TRBV20-1 and TRBJ1-4; D unclear. This CDR3 has 14 amino acids. Trimming took 3 bases from V and 0 from J, leaving 8 bases between them. Germline CDR1 reads DFQATT; CDR2 reads SNEGSKA (reference sequence). This CDR3 is CSASNTATNEKLFF. CDR3 DNA sequence: TGCAGTGCTAGTAACACTGCAACTAATGAAAAACTGTTTTTT.

This clonotype was detected a few times. The rearrangement uses TRBV27 and TRBJ2-2; D tentatively reads TRBD1 or TRBD2 (5 bases each). The CDR3 runs 15 residues. Between the trimmed V and J ends, which lost 5 bases and 5 bases, there was a span of 15 bases. The germline V gene encodes CDR1 MNHEY and CDR2 SMNVEV (reference sequence). The CDR3 DNA reads as TGTGCCAGCAGTCCCGGGGCAGGAACAACCGGGGAGCTGTTTTTT. The encoded protein is CASSPGAGTTGELFF.

The V gene is TRBV7-2, the J gene TRBJ2-3, with 8 bases fitting TRBD2. Germline V gene data show CDR1 as SGHTA and CDR2 as FQGNSA. V shed 1 base and J 0 bases; nucleotides not matched to a gene: 6. This CDR3 has 17 residues. The CDR3 bases are TGTGCCAGCAGCTTAGTGGGTAGCGGGATGAGCACAGATACGCAGTATTTT. It specifies CASSLVGSGMSTDTQYF.

V usage is TRBV3-1 and J usage is TRBJ2-7; 13 bases fit TRBD2. J lost 2 bases, V lost 0 bases, and 7 bases had no gene match. This CDR3 comprises 18 residues. From germline, CDR1 is LGHDT and CDR2 YNNKEL (reference sequence). This chain's CDR3 is CASSQDSLAGGPAYEQYF. The CDR3, as DNA: TGTGCCAGCAGCCAAGATTCACTAGCGGGAGGGCCAGCCTACGAGCAGTACTTC.